This TCR beta chain was found in a study of T-cell reconstitution after alpha-beta-depleted transplantation in children. Turning to this clonotype: This could be a read error, since a much larger clone is one nucleotide away.

Germline CDR1 SEHNR, CDR2 FQNEAQ (reference sequence). CDR3 length: 12 residues. Unique molecular identifiers were incorporated into the prepared TCRbeta library. TCRdb reprocessed the PCR reads via MiXCR and lists one record per CDR3 protein. The sample holds about 460,000 distinct CDR3 sequences, roughly an eighth seen once. The chain recombines TRBV7-9 with TRBJ1-1, with TRBD1 as a possible D gene (6 bases). This clonotype was sampled from a female patient between 2 and 15 years old who had a stem cell transplant for aplastic anemia, so the T cells may come from the graft donor. The material was PBMCs, mostly from graft donor cells, obtained 180 days after TCRalphabeta/CD19-depleted stem cell transplant. The CDR3 coding sequence is TGTGCCGGCAGCTCAGGGGAGACTGAAGCTTTCTTT. As protein: CAGSSGETEAFF.